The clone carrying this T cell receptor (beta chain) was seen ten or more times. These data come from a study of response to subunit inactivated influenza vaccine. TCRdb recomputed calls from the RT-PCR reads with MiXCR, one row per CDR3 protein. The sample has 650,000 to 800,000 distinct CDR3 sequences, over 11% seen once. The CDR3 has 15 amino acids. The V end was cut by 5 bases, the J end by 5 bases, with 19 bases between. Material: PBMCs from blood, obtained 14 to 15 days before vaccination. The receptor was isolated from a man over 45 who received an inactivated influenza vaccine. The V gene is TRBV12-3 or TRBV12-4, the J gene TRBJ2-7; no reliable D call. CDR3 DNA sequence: TGTGCCAGCAGTCCCGCCCGAACTACACTCCACGAGCAGTACTTC. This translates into CASSPARTTLHEQYF.